This T cell receptor beta chain came from a study of spatial heterogeneity in lung cancer (dated by TCRdb to between 2017 and 2020). For the study in its entirety: More beta-chain than alpha-chain transcripts were consistently detected, likely reflecting higher beta-chain transcript abundance. In tumor regions, TCR transcript counts showed a strong correlation with a T cell transcriptional module score from matched bulk RNA-seq. In the raw uncorrected reads, each unique combination of TCR and UMI appeared more than ten times on average. The study quantitatively compared TCR alpha and beta repertoires across multiple tumor regions, matched nontumor lung and blood in non-small cell lung cancer. Nonsynonymous mutation counts, determined by whole-exome sequencing of tumor tissue, were related to features of the TCR repertoire. At surgery, both alpha and beta chains were TCR-sequenced in 220 tumor regions, about 64 matched nontumor lung samples and around 50 PBMC samples. Summary of the overall study and its limitations: Counts of ubiquitous and regional expanded TCRs were found to correlate with counts of ubiquitous and regional nonsynonymous mutations, respectively. Estimated TCR-seq coverage of tumor T cells was only around 7% for alpha chains and around 13% for beta chains. Confirming at a functional level the hypothesis that regional TCRs recognize regional mutations was considered to require additional single-cell paired TCR alpha and beta sequencing. The number of expanded intratumoral alpha and beta TCRs correlated with the tumor nonsynonymous mutation count.

V is trimmed back by 7 bases and J by 5 bases, and the junction contains 10 bases that no gene match accounts for. Taken from the germline V gene, the CDR1 and CDR2 loops are SGHTA and FQGNSA. Counted from cysteine to phenylalanine, this CDR3 has 15 amino acids. This entry keeps only the CDR3 DNA: 45 bases, framed from base 1. With regard to this clonotype: Its cognate antigen has yet to be identified. Base qualities were left out, and no much larger clone turns up one base away.

The time point label, as the study defines it: sample taken at primary tumor resection. Samples were obtained from approximately 77 patients with early-stage, untreated non-small cell lung cancer from the lung TRACERx cohort. For TCR sequencing, whole RNA was extracted from tumor and nontumor lung tissue, or from cryopreserved PBMC samples, and no cell sorting was done. Patients were selected for TCR sequencing only if sufficient RNA was available from at least two tumor regions. Before being selected, tumor and adjacent nontumor lung specimens were reviewed by a lung pathologist. Preparation of the library involved 5' RACE. These reads were obtained on a NextSeq 500. In the TCR library protocol, a unique molecular identifier was attached to each TCR cDNA molecule so that PCR and sequencing errors could be corrected. The published analysis was carried out like this. TCR identification, UMI-based error correction and CDR3 extraction were all carried out with Decombinator tools. TCRs above a frequency of 2 per 1,000, corresponding to the top 1% of the tumor frequency distribution, were defined as expanded. Expanded tumor TCRs were classed as regional if statistically deemed absent (corrected P<0.05) from at least one tumor region, otherwise ubiquitous. Each repertoire was subsampled 100 times to 5,000 TCRs, after which Renyi diversity was computed with the R vegan package. CDR3 similarity networks were built from amino acid triplet string-kernel similarity, with CDR3s being connected when pairwise similarity was above 0.82. TCRdb's own reprocessing of the public reads used fastp at Q25 and MiXCR and kept productive beta chains. Rows are combined by CDR3 protein, so each entry shows the most common genes and DNA. Here the V and J calls rest on TCRdb's processing, not on the authors' analysis. The sample has approximately 800 distinct CDR3 sequences on record, roughly a tenth of them singletons. Of the sample, about 34% falls within the top ten clones.

This chain joins TRBV7-2 to TRBJ2-2; a stretch of 7 junction bases matches TRBD2. Specimen: lung tumor tissue, collected at surgery. This receptor was obtained from a male donor with early-stage non-small cell lung cancer. The bases read TGTGCCAGCACCGTCAGGGCAGCGGGGACCGGGGAGCTGTTTTTT. Translated, it reads CASTVRAAGTGELFF.